This T cell receptor (beta chain) was obtained from a study of early T cells in non-severe SARS-CoV-2 infection. TCRdb processed the 5' RACE reads anew with MiXCR; each CDR3 protein has one entry. Of about 72,000 distinct CDR3 sequences detected, approximately 9.1% appear once; the ten largest clones hold approximately 3%. This clonotype was seen ten or more times. This TCR derives from an adult who was a healthcare worker with PCR-confirmed SARS-CoV-2 infection or an uninfected control (not recorded which). The sample taken for sequencing was whole blood.

CDR3 sequence reads: CASSQGGSSYNSPLHF. CDR3 sequence (DNA): TGTGCCAGCAGCCAAGGGGGAAGCTCCTATAATTCACCCCTCCACTTT. The chain joins TRBV4-2 to TRBJ1-6; D unclear. Germline CDR1 is LGHNA and CDR2 is YNFKEQ. This CDR3 has 16 residues. The ends were cut back, 1 base at V and 0 bases at J, with 7 bases in the middle.